In its sample, the clone carrying this T cell receptor beta chain ranks as medium-sized (0.01 to 0.1%). V lost 3 bases, J lost 5 bases, and 17 bases lay in between. CDR1 is MNHEY, CDR2 SVGEGT, per germline. This CDR3 is 16 amino acids long. The entry originates in a study of glioma-infiltrating T cells. The iRepertoire nested amplicon-rescue multiplex PCR amplified TCR alpha and beta CDR3s from RNA. TCRdb fed the multiplex PCR reads into MiXCR, producing one record per CDR3 protein. This sample has roughly 350,000 distinct CDR3 sequences, with more than 35% found just once. The chain has TRBV6-2 or TRBV6-3 and TRBJ2-1, with D possibly being TRBD1 (5 bases). This TCR came from a human donor with low-grade glioma or glioblastoma, undergoing nonglioma brain surgery, or in good health (not recorded which). The sequenced sample was glioma tissue, nonneoplastic brain tissue, or PBMCs (not recorded which). CDR3 bases: TGTGCCAGCAGTTATTTCAGGGTCGCTGCCAACAATGAGCAGTTCTTC. It specifies CASSYFRVAANNEQFF.